Included here is one TCR beta chain sequence, with context. This entry comes from a study of shared T cell receptors in the human thymus. Profiled with immunoSEQ multiplex PCR; TCRdb holds only in-frame clones, not every one. This table has hundreds of thousands of clones, approximately 90% appearing once. The CDR3 totals 16 residues. V was trimmed by 4 bases and J by 6 bases, leaving 19 bases between them. In germline, CDR1 is SGDLS, CDR2 YYNGEE. This sample also appeared in a second study, on human thymus T cells. As reported in that work: Having surgery to correct congenital heart defects, healthy Finnish infants acted as the donors. Thymic samples were excised during corrective heart operations. Repertoires from thymus and blood appeared to show biased V and J gene usage. There were highly overlapping thymic repertoires among unrelated individuals, as related research reported.

The clonotype comes from a boy less than two years old with a congenital heart defect. V is TRBV9 and J is TRBJ2-2; D unclear. The source material was thymocytes. The CDR3 loop reads CASSPRVYQMPGELFF. The CDR3 nucleotides are TGTGCCAGCAGCCCTCGGGTCTATCAGATGCCCGGGGAGCTGTTTTTT.